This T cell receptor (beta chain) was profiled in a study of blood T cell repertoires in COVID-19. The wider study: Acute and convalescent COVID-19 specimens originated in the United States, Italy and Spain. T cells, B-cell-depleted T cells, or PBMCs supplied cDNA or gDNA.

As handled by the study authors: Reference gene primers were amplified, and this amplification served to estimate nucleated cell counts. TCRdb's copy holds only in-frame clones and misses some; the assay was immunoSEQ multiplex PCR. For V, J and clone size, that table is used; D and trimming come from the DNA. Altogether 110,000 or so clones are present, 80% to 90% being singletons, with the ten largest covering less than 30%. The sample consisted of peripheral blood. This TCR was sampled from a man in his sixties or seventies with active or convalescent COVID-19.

The CDR3 loop reads CATRTGGSSNQPQHF. In DNA, the CDR3 is TGTGCCACCCGAACCGGAGGATCTAGCAATCAGCCCCAGCATTTT. This chain joins TRBV27 and TRBJ1-5; D remains unclear. Germline CDR1 reads MNHEY; CDR2 reads SMNVEV (reference sequence). The CDR3 contains 15 residues. Deletions cut 10 bases from V and 0 bases from J, with 16 bases between.